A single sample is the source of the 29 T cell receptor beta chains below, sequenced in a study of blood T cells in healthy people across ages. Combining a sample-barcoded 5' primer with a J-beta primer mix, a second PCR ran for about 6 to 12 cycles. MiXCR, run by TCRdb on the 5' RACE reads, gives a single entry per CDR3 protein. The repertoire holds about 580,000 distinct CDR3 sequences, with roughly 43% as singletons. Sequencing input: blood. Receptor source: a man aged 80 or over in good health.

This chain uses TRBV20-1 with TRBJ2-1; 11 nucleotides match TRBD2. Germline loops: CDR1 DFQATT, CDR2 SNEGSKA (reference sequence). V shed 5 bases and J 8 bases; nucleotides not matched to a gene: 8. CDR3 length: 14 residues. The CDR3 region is CSAFRSGRGHEQFF. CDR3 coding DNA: TGCAGTGCTTTCCGTAGCGGGAGGGGCCATGAGCAGTTCTTC.

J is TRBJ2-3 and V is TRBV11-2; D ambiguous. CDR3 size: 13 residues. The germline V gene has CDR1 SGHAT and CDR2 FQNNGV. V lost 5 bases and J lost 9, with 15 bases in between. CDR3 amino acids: CASSAVQGRTQYF. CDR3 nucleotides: TGTGCCAGCAGCGCAGTCCAAGGCAGAACGCAGTATTTT.

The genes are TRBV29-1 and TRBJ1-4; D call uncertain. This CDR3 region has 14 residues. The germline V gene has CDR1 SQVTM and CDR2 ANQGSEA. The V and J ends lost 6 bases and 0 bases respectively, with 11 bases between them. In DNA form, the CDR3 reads TGCAGCGTCGCCCAGCATGCAACTAATGAAAAACTGTTTTTT. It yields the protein CSVAQHATNEKLFF.

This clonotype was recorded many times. The CDR3, as DNA: TGCAGTGCTAGACAGGGGAACACTGAAGCTTTCTTT. Translated, it gives CSARQGNTEAFF. This chain joins TRBV20-1 and TRBJ1-1; D might be TRBD1 (5 bases). Per the germline V gene, CDR1 is DFQATT and CDR2 is SNEGSKA (reference sequence). V was trimmed by 2 bases and J by 1 base, leaving 5 bases between them. The CDR3 is made up of 12 amino acids.

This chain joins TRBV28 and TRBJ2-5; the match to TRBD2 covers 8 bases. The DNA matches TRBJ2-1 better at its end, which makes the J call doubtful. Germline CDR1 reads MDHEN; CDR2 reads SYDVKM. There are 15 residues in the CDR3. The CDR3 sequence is CASSLWGGGQETQFF. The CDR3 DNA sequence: TGTGCCAGCAGTTTATGGGGCGGGGGGCAAGAGACCCAGTTCTTC.

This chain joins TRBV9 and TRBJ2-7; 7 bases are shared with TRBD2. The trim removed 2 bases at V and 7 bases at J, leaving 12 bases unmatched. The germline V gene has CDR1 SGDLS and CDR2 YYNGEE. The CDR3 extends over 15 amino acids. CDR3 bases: TGTGCCAGCAGCGTTAGTTCGAGCGGGGCTAGTGAGCAGTACTTC. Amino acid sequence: CASSVSSSGASEQYF.

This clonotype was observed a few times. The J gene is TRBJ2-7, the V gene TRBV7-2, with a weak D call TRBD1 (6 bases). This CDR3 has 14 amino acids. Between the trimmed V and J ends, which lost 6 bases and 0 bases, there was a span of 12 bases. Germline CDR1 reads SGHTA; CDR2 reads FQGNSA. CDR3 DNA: TGTGCCAGCAGGGGGGCATTTGGCTCCTACGAGCAGTACTTC. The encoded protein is CASRGAFGSYEQYF.

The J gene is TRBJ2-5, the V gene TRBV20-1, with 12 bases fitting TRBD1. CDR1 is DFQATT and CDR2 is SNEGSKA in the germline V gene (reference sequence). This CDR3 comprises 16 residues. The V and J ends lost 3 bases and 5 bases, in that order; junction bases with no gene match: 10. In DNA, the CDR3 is TGCAGTGCTAGCGTACTCCGGGACAGGGGGCTGGAGACCCAGTACTTC. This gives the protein CSASVLRDRGLETQYF.

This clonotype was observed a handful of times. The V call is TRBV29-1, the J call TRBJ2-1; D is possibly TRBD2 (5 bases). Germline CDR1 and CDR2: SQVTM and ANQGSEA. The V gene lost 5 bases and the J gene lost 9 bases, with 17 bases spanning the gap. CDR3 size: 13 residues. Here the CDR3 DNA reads TGCAGCGTTTTAACTAGGTCTCTCGTTGAGCAGTTCTTC. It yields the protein CSVLTRSLVEQFF.

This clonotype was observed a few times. The CDR3 reads CASSYPTGPNSPLHF. CDR3 DNA sequence: TGTGCCAGCAGTTACCCCACAGGGCCAAATTCACCCCTCCACTTT. The chain combines TRBV6-6 with TRBJ1-6; TRBD1 might be the D (6 bases). The V end was cut by 2 bases, the J end by 7 bases, with 12 bases between. This CDR3 region has 15 residues. Per germline, CDR1 MNHNY and CDR2 SVGAGI (reference sequence).

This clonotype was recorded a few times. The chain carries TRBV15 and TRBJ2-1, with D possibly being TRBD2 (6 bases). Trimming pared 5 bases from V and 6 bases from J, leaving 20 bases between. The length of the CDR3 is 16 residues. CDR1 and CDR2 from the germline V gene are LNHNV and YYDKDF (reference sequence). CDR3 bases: TGTGCCACCAGCGGGGGGTCTGGGGAGTCGGGCAATGAGCAGTTCTTC. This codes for CATSGGSGESGNEQFF. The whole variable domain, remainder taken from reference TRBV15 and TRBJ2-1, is DAMVIQNPRYQVTQFGKPVTLSCSQTLNHNVMYWYQQKSSQAPKLLFHYYDKDFNNEADTPDNFQSRRPNTSFCFLDIRSPGLGDTAMYLCATSGGSGESGNEQFFGPGTRLTVL.

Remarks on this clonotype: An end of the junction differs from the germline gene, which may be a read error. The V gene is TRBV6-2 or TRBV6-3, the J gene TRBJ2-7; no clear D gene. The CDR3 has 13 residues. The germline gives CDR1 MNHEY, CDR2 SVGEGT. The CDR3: CVSSYLGTYEQYF. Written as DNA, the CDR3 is TGTGTCAGCAGTTACTTGGGGACCTACGAGCAGTACTTC.

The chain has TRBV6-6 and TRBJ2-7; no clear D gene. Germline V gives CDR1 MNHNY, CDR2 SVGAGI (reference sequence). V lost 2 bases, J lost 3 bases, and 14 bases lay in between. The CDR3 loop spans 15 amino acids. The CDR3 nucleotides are TGTGCCAGCAGTTACGGCGGAACCCGTCTCTACGAGCAGTACTTC. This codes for CASSYGGTRLYEQYF.

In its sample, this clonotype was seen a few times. The CDR3 protein is CASSISGTSGSYEQYF. The CDR3 DNA reads TGTGCCAGCAGCATCTCCGGGACTAGCGGGAGTTACGAGCAGTACTTC. The chain couples TRBV7-6 to TRBJ2-7; 14 nucleotides align to TRBD2. CDR1 and CDR2 from the germline V gene are SGHVS and FNYEAQ. The J segment lost 4 bases and the V segment lost 5 bases, leaving 7 bases of the junction unmatched. CDR3 size: 16 residues.

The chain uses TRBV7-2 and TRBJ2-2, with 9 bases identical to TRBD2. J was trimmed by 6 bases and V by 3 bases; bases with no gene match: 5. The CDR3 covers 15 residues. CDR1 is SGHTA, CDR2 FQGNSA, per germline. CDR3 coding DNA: TGTGCCAGCAGCTTTGTGACTAGCGGCCCCGGGGAGCTGTTTTTT. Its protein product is CASSFVTSGPGELFF.

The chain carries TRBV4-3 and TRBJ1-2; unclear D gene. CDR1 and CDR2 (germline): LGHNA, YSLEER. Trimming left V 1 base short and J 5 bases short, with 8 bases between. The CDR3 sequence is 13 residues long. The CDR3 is CASSQAWGYGYTF. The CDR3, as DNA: TGCGCCAGCAGCCAAGCGTGGGGATATGGCTACACCTTC.

CDR3: CASRYAGDYNEQYF. The CDR3 nucleotides read TGTGCCAGCAGGTACGCTGGGGACTACAATGAGCAGTACTTC. The chain recombines TRBV6-2 or TRBV6-3 with TRBJ2-1, with 7 bases lining up with TRBD2. The J call may not be correct, given that the DNA end is closer to TRBJ2-7. The germline CDR1 and CDR2 sequences are MNHEY and SVGEGT. CDR3 size: 14 residues.

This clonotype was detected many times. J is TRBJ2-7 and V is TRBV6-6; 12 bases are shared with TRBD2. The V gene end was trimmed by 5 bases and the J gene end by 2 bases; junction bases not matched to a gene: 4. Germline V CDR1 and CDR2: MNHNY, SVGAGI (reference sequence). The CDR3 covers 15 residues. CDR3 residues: CASSQGLAGTYEQYF. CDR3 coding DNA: TGTGCCAGCAGTCAAGGACTAGCGGGAACCTACGAGCAGTACTTC.

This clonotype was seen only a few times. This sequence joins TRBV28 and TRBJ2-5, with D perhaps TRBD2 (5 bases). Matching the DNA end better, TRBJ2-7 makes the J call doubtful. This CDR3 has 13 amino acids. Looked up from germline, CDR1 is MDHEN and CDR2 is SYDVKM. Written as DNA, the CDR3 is TGTGCCAGCGAAGGAGGTTCGGTCTACGAGCAGTACTTC. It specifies CASEGGSVYEQYF.

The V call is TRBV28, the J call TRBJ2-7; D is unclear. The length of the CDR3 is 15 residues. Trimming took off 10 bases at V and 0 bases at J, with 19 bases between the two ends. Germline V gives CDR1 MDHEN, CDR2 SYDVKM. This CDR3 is CATRAPFWGSYEQYF. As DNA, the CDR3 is TGTGCCACCCGGGCGCCTTTCTGGGGCTCCTACGAGCAGTACTTC.

The CDR3 reads CASSLNRQGLTSGANVLTF. CDR3 coding DNA: TGCGCCAGCAGCTTAAATCGGCAGGGGCTGACCTCTGGGGCCAACGTCCTGACTTTC. The rearrangement links TRBV5-1 to TRBJ2-6, with D possibly TRBD1 on 6 matching bases. V lost 2 bases, J lost 0 bases, and 18 bases lay in between. The CDR3 is 19 residues long. Germline assignment: CDR1 SGHRS and CDR2 YFSETQ. The variable domain in full, with the rest retrieved from reference TRBV5-1 and TRBJ2-6, is KAGVTQTPRYLIKTRGQQVTLSCSPISGHRSVSWYQQTPGQGLQFLFEYFSETQRNKGNFPGRFSGRQFSNSRSEMNVSTLELGDSALYLCASSLNRQGLTSGANVLTFGAGSRLTVL.

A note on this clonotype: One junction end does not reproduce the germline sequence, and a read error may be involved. CDR3 nucleotide sequence: TGCAGCGTTGTCGGGGTGGGTAGCGGGGTGTCAGAGACGCAGTATTTT. Its translation: CSVVGVGSGVSETQYF. The chain employs TRBV29-1 and TRBJ2-3; TRBD2 aligns across 8 bases. The V gene's germline CDR1 is SQVTM and CDR2 ANQGSEA. The CDR3 has 16 amino acids.

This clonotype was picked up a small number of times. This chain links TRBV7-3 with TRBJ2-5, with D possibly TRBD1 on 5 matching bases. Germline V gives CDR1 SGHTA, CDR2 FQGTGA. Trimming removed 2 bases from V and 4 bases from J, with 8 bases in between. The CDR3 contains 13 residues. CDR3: CASSLQGSETQYF. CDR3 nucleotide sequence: TGTGCCAGCAGCTTACAGGGCTCAGAGACCCAGTACTTC.

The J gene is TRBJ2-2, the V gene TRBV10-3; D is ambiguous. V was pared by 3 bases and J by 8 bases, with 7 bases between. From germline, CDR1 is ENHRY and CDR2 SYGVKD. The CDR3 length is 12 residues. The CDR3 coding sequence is TGTGCCATCAGTGAAAGCCGGGGGGAGCTGTTTTTT. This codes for CAISESRGELFF.

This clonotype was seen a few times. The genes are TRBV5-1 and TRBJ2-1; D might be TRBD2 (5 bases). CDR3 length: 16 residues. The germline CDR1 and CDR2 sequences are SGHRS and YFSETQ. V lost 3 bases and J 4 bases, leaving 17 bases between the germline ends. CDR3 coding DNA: TGCGCCAGCAGCTCCGGGCTAGCTGAGGGATACAATGAGCAGTTCTTC. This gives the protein CASSSGLAEGYNEQFF.

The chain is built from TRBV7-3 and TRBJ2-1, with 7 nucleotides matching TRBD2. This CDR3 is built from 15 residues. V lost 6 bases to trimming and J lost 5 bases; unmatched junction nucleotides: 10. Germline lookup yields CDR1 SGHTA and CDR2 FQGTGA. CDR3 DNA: TGTGCCAGCAGAGAAGCGGGGCCGCCGGACAATGAGCAGTTCTTC. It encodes CASREAGPPDNEQFF.

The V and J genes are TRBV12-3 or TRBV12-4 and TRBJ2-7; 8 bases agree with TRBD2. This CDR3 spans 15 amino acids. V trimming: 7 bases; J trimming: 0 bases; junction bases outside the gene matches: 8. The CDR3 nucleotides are TGTGCCAGCACCACGGACGGGAGGGGCTCCTACGAGCAGTACTTC. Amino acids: CASTTDGRGSYEQYF.

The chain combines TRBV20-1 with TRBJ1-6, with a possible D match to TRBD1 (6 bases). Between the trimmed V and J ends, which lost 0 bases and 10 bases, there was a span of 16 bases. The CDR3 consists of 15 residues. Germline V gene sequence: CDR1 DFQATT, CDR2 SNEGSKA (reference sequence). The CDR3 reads CSARDPRGGRSPLHF. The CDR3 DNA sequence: TGCAGTGCTAGAGATCCCCGGGGGGGCCGGTCACCCCTCCACTTT.

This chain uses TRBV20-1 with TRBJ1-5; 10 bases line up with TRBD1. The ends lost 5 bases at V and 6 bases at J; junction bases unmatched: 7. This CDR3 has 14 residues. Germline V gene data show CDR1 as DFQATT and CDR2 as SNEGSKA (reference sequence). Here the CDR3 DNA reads TGCAGTGCTGGGACAGGGGTAGGCTCTCAGCCCCAGCATTTT. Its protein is CSAGTGVGSQPQHF.